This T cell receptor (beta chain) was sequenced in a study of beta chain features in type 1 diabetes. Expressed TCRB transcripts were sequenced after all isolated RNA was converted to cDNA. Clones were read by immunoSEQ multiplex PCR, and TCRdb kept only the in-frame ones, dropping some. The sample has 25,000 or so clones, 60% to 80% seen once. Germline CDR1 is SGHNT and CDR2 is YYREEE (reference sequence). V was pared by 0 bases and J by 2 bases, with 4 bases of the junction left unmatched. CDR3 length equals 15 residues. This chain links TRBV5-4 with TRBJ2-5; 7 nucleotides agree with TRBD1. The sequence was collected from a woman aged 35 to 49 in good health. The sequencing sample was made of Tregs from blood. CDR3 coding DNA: TGTGCCAGCAGCTTGGCGGTCAGGGGGCAAGAGACCCAGTACTTC. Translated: CASSLAVRGQETQYF. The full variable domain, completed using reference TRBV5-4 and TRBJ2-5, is ETGVTQSPTHLIKTRGQQVTLRCSSQSGHNTVSWYQQALGQGPQFIFQYYREEENGRGNFPPRFSGLQFPNYSSELNVNALELDDSALYLCASSLAVRGQETQYFGPGTRLLVL.